The 2 T cell receptor beta chains reported below all come from one sample, sequenced in a study of Ad26.COV2.S vaccination and SARS-CoV-2 variants (dated by TCRdb to about 2021). This specimen's treatment or condition label, per the study, means: about 20 received Ad26.COV2.S at low or high dose, single or two shots; about 5 received placebo; per-sample allocation not given. For vaccine and placebo recipients, repertoires were sequenced using samples collected on day 63 after the first injection. Library construction relied on the immunoSEQ multiplex PCR assay. Not all clones reach the TCRdb copy of this immuneACCESS table, which keeps in-frame sequences only. Checked studies attribute under half of the gap to unresolved V genes and leave the rest unexplained. The sample has hundreds of thousands of clones on record, about 90% of them singletons. Of the sample, roughly 1.5% is held by the ten largest clones.

This specimen consisted of peripheral blood, obtained in a trial of Ad26.COV2.S vaccine versus placebo. These receptors were obtained from a person between 18 and 65 years old who received the Ad26.COV2.S COVID-19 vaccine or a placebo.

This chain uses TRBV19 with TRBJ2-2; 13 bases match TRBD2. V lost 8 bases to trimming and J lost 4 bases; unmatched junction nucleotides: 1. This CDR3 spans 14 amino acids. Germline V CDR1 and CDR2: LNHDA, SQIVND (reference sequence). This CDR3 is CASWTSGGTGELFF. In DNA, the CDR3 is TGTGCCAGTTGGACTAGCGGGGGCACCGGGGAGCTGTTTTTT.

The rearrangement joins TRBV6-5 to TRBJ1-5, with D perhaps matching TRBD1 (5 bases). Germline CDR1 MNHEY, CDR2 SVGAGI. This CDR3 is built from 14 residues. V lost 8 bases and J lost 6, with 17 bases in between. The CDR3 loop reads CASGPGQRGQPQHF. The DNA of the CDR3 is TGTGCCAGCGGGCCAGGGCAACGGGGTCAGCCCCAGCATTTT.